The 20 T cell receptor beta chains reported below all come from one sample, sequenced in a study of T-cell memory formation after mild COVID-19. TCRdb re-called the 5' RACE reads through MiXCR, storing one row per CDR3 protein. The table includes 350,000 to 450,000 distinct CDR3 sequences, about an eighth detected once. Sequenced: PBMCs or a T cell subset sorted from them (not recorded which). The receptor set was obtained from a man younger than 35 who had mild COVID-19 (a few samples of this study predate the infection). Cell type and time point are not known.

The CDR3 nucleotides read TGCAGTGGTACTAGGGGTGATGAGCAGTTCTTC. Translated: CSGTRGDEQFF. This chain uses TRBV20-1 with TRBJ2-1; D is possibly TRBD1 or TRBD2 (5 bases each). The germline V gene encodes CDR1 DFQATT and CDR2 SNEGSKA (reference sequence). This CDR3 comprises 11 residues. The ends were cut back, 7 bases at V and 8 bases at J, with 12 bases in the middle.

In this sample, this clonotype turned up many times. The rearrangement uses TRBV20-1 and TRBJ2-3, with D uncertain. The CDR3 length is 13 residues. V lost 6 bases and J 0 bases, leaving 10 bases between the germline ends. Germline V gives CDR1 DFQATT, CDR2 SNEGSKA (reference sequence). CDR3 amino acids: CSAPYLSTDTQYF. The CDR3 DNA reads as TGCAGTGCACCTTACCTAAGCACAGATACGCAGTATTTT.

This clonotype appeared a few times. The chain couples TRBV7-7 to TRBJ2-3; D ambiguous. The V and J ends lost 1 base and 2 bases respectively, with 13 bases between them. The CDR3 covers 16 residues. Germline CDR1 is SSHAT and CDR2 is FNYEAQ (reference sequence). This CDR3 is CASSLGLSPVTDTQYF. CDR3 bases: TGTGCCAGCAGCTTAGGACTCTCCCCCGTCACAGATACGCAGTATTTT.

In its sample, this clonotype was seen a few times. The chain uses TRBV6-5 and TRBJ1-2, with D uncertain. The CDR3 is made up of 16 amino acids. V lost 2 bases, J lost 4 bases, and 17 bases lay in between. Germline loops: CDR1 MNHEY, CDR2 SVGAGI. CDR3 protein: CASSYLRTGGGYGYTF. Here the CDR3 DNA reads TGTGCCAGCAGTTACCTCCGGACGGGAGGTGGCTATGGCTACACCTTC.

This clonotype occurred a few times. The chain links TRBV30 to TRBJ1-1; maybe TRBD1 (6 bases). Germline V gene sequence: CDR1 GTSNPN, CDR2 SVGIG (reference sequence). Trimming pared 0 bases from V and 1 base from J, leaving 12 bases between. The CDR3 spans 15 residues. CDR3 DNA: TGTGCCTGGAGTGTAGGTTTACAGGGGAACACTGAAGCTTTCTTT. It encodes CAWSVGLQGNTEAFF.

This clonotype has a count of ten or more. CDR3 loop: CASSQRTVGEGADTQYF. Here the CDR3 DNA reads TGTGCCAGCAGTCAGAGGACCGTAGGGGAAGGAGCAGATACGCAGTATTTT. The chain employs TRBV25-1 and TRBJ2-3; TRBD1 might be the D (5 bases). Germline V lookup: CDR1 MGHDK, CDR2 SYGVNS. V dropped 5 bases and J dropped 4 bases, with 22 bases sitting between them. This CDR3 comprises 17 residues.

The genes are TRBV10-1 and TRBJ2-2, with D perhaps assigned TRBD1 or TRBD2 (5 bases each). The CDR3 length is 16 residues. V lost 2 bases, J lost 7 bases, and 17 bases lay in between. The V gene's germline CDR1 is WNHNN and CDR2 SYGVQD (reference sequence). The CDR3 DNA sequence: TGCGCCAGCAGTGAGGTGACGGGACCACTTGTCGGGGAGCTGTTTTTT. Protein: CASSEVTGPLVGELFF.

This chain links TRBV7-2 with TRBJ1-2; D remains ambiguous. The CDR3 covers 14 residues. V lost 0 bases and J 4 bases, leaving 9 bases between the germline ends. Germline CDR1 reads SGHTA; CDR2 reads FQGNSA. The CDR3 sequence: CASSLALRVYGYTF. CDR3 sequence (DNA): TGTGCCAGCAGCTTAGCGCTGCGGGTCTATGGCTACACCTTC.

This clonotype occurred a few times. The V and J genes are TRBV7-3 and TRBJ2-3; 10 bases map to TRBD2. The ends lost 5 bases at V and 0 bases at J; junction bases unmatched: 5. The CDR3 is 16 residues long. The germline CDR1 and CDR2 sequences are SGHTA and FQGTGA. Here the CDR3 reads CASSPGAGGSTDTQYF. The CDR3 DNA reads TGTGCCAGCAGCCCCGGAGCGGGGGGGAGCACAGATACGCAGTATTTT.

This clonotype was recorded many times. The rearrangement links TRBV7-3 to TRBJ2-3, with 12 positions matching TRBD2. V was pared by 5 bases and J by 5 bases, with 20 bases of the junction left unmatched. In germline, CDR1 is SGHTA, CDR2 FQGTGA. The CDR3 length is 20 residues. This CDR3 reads CASSDSRTSGVPRKRDTQYF. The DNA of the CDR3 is TGTGCCAGCAGCGACTCGCGGACTAGCGGGGTACCGAGGAAGCGAGATACGCAGTATTTT.

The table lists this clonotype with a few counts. For the CDR3, the DNA is TGCGCCAGCAGCTTGGACGCCCGCGGACGCGTGTCCGGGGAGCTGTTTTTT. Amino acid sequence: CASSLDARGRVSGELFF. The rearrangement joins TRBV5-1 to TRBJ2-2; D is uncertain. The CDR3 is made up of 17 amino acids. Germline V CDR1 and CDR2: SGHRS, YFSETQ. V was shortened by 0 bases and J by 6 bases, with 18 bases between the two germline ends.

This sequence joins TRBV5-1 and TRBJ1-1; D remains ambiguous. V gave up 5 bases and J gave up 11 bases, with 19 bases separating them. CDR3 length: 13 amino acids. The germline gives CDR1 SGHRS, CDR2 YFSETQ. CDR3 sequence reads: CASRAGRNGFAFF. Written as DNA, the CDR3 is TGCGCCAGCAGAGCTGGACGAAATGGGTTTGCTTTCTTT.

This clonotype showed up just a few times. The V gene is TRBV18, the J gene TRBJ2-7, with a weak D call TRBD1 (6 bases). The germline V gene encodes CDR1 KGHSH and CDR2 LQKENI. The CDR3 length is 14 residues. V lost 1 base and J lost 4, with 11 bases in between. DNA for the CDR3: TGTGCCAGCTCACCACAGCAGGGGAAGTACGAGCAGTACGTC. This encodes CASSPQQGKYEQYV.

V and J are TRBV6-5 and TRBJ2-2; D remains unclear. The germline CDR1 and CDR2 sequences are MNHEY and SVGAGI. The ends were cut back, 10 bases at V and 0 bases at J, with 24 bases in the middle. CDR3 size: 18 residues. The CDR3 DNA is TGTGCCACCTCCCACGGCTACGGCACGTTCACGAACACCGGGGAGCTGTTTTTT. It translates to CATSHGYGTFTNTGELFF.

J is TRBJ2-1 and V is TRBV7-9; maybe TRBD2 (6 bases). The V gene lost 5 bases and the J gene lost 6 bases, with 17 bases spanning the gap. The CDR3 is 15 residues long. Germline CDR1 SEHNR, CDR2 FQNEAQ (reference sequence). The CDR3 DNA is TGTGCCAGCAGCCAAGACCGGGAGAGGGGCAATGAGCAGTTCTTC. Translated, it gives CASSQDRERGNEQFF. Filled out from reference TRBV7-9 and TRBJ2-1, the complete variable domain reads DTGVSQNPRHKITKRGQNVTFRCDPISEHNRLYWYRQTLGQGPEFLTYFQNEAQLEKSRLLSDRFSAERPKGSFSTLEIQRTEQGDSAMYLCASSQDRERGNEQFFGPGTRLTVL.

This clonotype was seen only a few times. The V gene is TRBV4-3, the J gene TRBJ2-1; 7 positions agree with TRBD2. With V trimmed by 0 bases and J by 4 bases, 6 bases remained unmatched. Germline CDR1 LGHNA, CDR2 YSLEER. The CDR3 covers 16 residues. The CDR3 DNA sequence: TGCGCCAGCAGCCAAGATTTCGGGGGGACGTACAATGAGCAGTTCTTC. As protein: CASSQDFGGTYNEQFF.

The CDR3 DNA reads TGTGCCAGCAGCGAAAGACAGACAGATACGCAGTATTTT. As protein: CASSERQTDTQYF. The chain has TRBV12-3 or TRBV12-4 and TRBJ2-3, with D perhaps matching TRBD1 (5 bases). The V end lost 6 bases, the J end lost 3 bases, and 10 bases lay between the germline ends. The CDR3 runs to 13 residues.

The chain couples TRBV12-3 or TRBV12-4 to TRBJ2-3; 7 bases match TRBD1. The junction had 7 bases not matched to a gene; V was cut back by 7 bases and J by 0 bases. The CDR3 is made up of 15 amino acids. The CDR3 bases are TGTGCCAGCATACCCATGACAGGGAGCACAGATACGCAGTATTTT. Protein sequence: CASIPMTGSTDTQYF.

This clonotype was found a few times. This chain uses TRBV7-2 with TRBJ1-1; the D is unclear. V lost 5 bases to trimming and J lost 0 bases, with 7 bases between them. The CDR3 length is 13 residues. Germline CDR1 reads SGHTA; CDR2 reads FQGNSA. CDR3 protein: CASSQSLNTEAFF. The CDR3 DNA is TGTGCCAGCAGCCAGTCCCTGAACACTGAAGCTTTCTTT.

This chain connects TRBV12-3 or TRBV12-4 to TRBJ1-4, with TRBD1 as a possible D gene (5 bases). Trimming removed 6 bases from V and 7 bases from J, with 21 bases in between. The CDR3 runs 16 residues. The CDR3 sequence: CASSLSGAGRSEKLFF. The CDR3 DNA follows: TGTGCCAGCAGCCTGTCTGGGGCAGGGCGTTCTGAAAAACTGTTTTTT.